These 15 T cell receptor beta chains were all obtained from the same sample, sequenced in a study of shared clonotypes between healthy human individuals. Here immunoSEQ multiplex PCR was the method, and the copy in TCRdb shows in-frame clones only, minus some. The sample yields hundreds of thousands of clones, 95% to 97% seen once. Naive CD8 populations comprised CD45RO-negative cells positively selected for CCR7, excluding terminally differentiated effector memory CD45RA+ cells. Specimen: naive CD8+ T cells sorted from blood. These receptor sequences come from a woman between 25 and 40 years old in good health.

The gene calls are TRBV19 and TRBJ2-7; possibly TRBD1 for D (5 bases). V lost 3 bases and J lost 0, with 12 bases in between. The CDR3 consists of 15 residues. CDR1 and CDR2 from the germline V gene are LNHDA and SQIVND (reference sequence). CDR3 protein: CASSMERGRSYEQYF. Here the CDR3 DNA reads TGTGCCAGTAGTATGGAAAGGGGCCGCTCCTACGAGCAGTACTTC. Combining the CDR3 with reference TRBV19 and TRBJ2-7 gives the whole variable domain DGGITQSPKYLFRKEGQNVTLSCEQNLNHDAMYWYRQDPGQGLRLIYYSQIVNDFQKGDIAEGYSVSREKKESFPLTVTSAQKNPTAFYLCASSMERGRSYEQYFGPGTRLTVT.

J is TRBJ2-5 and V is TRBV19; no reliable D call. The CDR3 consists of 13 residues. The germline gives CDR1 LNHDA, CDR2 SQIVND (reference sequence). Trimming took 6 bases from V and 5 from J, leaving 13 bases between them. In DNA form, the CDR3 reads TGTGCCAGTAGACCCCTCGGTTGGGAGACCCAGTACTTC. It specifies CASRPLGWETQYF.

The chain has TRBV4-2 and TRBJ1-4, with 7 bases aligning to TRBD1. CDR3 size: 17 residues. CDR1 LGHNA and CDR2 YNFKEQ come from the germline V gene. Trimming took 1 base from V and 8 from J; bases not matched to a gene: 13. The DNA of the CDR3 is TGTGCCAGCAGCCAAGGCCGGCCTACAGGGGACGGGGAAAAACTGTTTTTT. It translates to CASSQGRPTGDGEKLFF.

The rearrangement uses TRBV28 and TRBJ2-1, with no clear D. Between the trimmed V and J ends, which lost 5 bases and 3 bases, there was a span of 11 bases. This CDR3 has 14 residues. CDR1 MDHEN and CDR2 SYDVKM come from the germline V gene. The CDR3 sequence is CASSILTDYNEQFF. The DNA for the CDR3 is TGTGCCAGCAGTATCCTAACAGACTACAATGAGCAGTTCTTC.

J is TRBJ1-4 and V is TRBV5-4; maybe TRBD1 (5 bases). The germline V and J ends were trimmed by 0 bases and 5 bases, with 17 bases remaining between them. The V gene's germline CDR1 is SGHNT and CDR2 YYREEE (reference sequence). The CDR3 length is 17 residues. CDR3 DNA: TGTGCCAGCAGCTTGGAAGGAGGGGCCTCTAAAAATGAAAAACTGTTTTTT. The encoded protein is CASSLEGGASKNEKLFF.

DNA for the CDR3: TGCGCCAGCACTACACAAGGACATTTCTATGAGCAGTTCTTC. Residues: CASTTQGHFYEQFF. V and J are TRBV23-1 and TRBJ2-1, with D tentatively TRBD1 (5 bases). TRBV23-1 is filed as an ORF, its function uncertain. This CDR3 has 14 residues. The V end was cut by 7 bases, the J end by 8 bases, with 18 bases between.

The V and J genes are TRBV5-6 and TRBJ1-1; TRBD1 matches 7 bases. The CDR3 is 17 residues long. Per the germline V gene, CDR1 is SGHDT and CDR2 is YYEEEE. V gave up 2 bases and J gave up 1 base; unmatched junction bases: 11. The CDR3, as DNA: TGTGCCAGCAGCTTCAATAACAACCGACAGGGGAACACTGAAGCTTTCTTT. Translation: CASSFNNNRQGNTEAFF.

This clone was counted once. This chain links TRBV9 with TRBJ2-1, with 11 bases fitting TRBD2. The CDR3 is 16 amino acids. The V gene's germline CDR1 is SGDLS and CDR2 YYNGEE. V lost 5 bases to trimming and J lost 4 bases; unmatched junction nucleotides: 8. The CDR3 reads CASSLITSGRYNEQFF. In nucleotides, the CDR3 is TGTGCCAGCAGTCTTATAACTAGCGGGAGATACAATGAGCAGTTCTTC.

The V call is TRBV29-1, the J call TRBJ1-2; 7 nucleotides align to TRBD1. The germline gives CDR1 SQVTM, CDR2 ANQGSEA. Germline trimming cut 5 bases from V and 0 bases from J; bases unmatched to any gene: 9. This CDR3 spans 15 amino acids. The CDR3 loop reads CSVRDPGQANYGYTF. The DNA for the CDR3 is TGCAGCGTTCGGGACCCCGGACAGGCTAACTATGGCTACACCTTC.

The CDR3 protein is CASSQDLASGYEQYF. In DNA form, the CDR3 reads TGTGCCAGCAGCCAAGATCTGGCTAGCGGCTACGAGCAGTACTTC. The chain couples TRBV4-2 to TRBJ2-7; 7 bases agree with TRBD2. V lost 0 bases to trimming and J lost 3 bases; unmatched junction nucleotides: 5. CDR3 size: 15 residues. The germline V gene has CDR1 LGHNA and CDR2 YNFKEQ.

The chain links TRBV7-9 to TRBJ2-7; perhaps TRBD2 as D (5 bases). CDR1 is SEHNR and CDR2 is FQNEAQ in the germline V gene (reference sequence). The CDR3 contains 16 residues. Trimming stripped 5 bases from V and 0 bases from J, with 17 bases between. Written as DNA, the CDR3 is TGTGCCAGCAGCGCCAGAAGAGCGGAGAGCTCCTACGAGCAGTACTTC. This translates into CASSARRAESSYEQYF. The full variable domain, with the rest looked up from reference TRBV7-9 and TRBJ2-7, is DTGVSQNPRHKITKRGQNVTFRCDPISEHNRLYWYRQTLGQGPEFLTYFQNEAQLEKSRLLSDRFSAERPKGSFSTLEIQRTEQGDSAMYLCASSARRAESSYEQYFGPGTRLTVT.

The gene calls are TRBV5-6 and TRBJ1-5, with unresolved D. There are 15 residues in the CDR3. CDR1 is SGHDT, CDR2 YYEEEE, per germline. Between the trimmed V and J ends, which lost 0 bases and 7 bases, there was a span of 14 bases. As DNA, the CDR3 is TGTGCCAGCAGCTTGGGCGGGATAGCGGCCCAGCCCCAGCATTTT. Translation gives CASSLGGIAAQPQHF. Full variable domain (rest looked up from reference TRBV5-6 and TRBJ1-5): DAGVTQSPTHLIKTRGQQVTLRCSPKSGHDTVSWYQQALGQGPQFIFQYYEEEERQRGNFPDRFSGHQFPNYSSELNVNALLLGDSALYLCASSLGGIAAQPQHFGDGTRLSIL.

This rearrangement joins TRBV28 to TRBJ1-2; D unclear. V lost 4 bases and J lost 11, with 11 bases in between. Germline CDR1 reads MDHEN; CDR2 reads SYDVKM. The CDR3 has 11 residues. CDR3 bases: TGTGCCAGCAGTTCCCACGACGGATACACCTTC. Translated, it gives CASSSHDGYTF.

The rearrangement links TRBV9 to TRBJ1-1; no clear D. CDR1 and CDR2 (germline): SGDLS, YYNGEE. The CDR3 length is 16 residues. V was pared by 0 bases and J by 5 bases, with 17 bases between. CDR3 DNA: TGTGCCAGCAGCGTAGAAGATACTAGGGCGGGAACTGAAGCTTTCTTT. Encoded protein: CASSVEDTRAGTEAFF.

The V and J genes are TRBV19 and TRBJ1-1; D is unclear. The length of the CDR3 is 14 residues. Germline CDR1 is LNHDA and CDR2 is SQIVND (reference sequence). V shed 5 bases and J shed 0 bases, with 10 bases lying between them. CDR3 coding DNA: TGTGCCAGTAGTGGCGCCCTCATGAACACTGAAGCTTTCTTT. Translating gives CASSGALMNTEAFF.